The 14 T cell receptor beta chains in this list originate from one sample, sequenced in a study of blood T cell repertoires in COVID-19. Data came from immunoSEQ multiplex PCR; TCRdb stores just in-frame clones and leaves some out. The profile shows tens of thousands of clones, approximately 83% of them singletons. Sample: peripheral blood. These receptors came from an older man with acute or convalescent COVID-19.

The chain has TRBV18 and TRBJ2-5; perhaps TRBD2 as D (7 bases). V was trimmed by 8 bases and J by 3 bases, leaving 31 bases between them. Per germline, CDR1 KGHSH and CDR2 LQKENI. The CDR3 covers 19 residues. The CDR3 coding sequence is TGTGCCAGCGAAAAAAGGGGGACTATCGTTCGTTCACTCAAAGAGACCCAGTACTTC. It specifies CASEKRGTIVRSLKETQYF.

This chain connects TRBV28 to TRBJ1-6; weak D call: TRBD1 (6 bases). The CDR3 runs to 14 residues. Germline CDR1 reads MDHEN; CDR2 reads SYDVKM. V gave up 5 bases and J gave up 7 bases, with 12 bases separating them. CDR3 in amino acids: CASSVRDMNSPLHF. CDR3 nucleotides: TGTGCCAGCAGTGTACGGGACATGAATTCACCCCTCCACTTT.

V usage is TRBV28 and J usage is TRBJ1-2, with a tentative D call TRBD1 (6 bases). The V and J ends lost 4 bases and 5 bases respectively, with 8 bases between them. CDR1 MDHEN and CDR2 SYDVKM come from the germline V gene. CDR3 length equals 12 residues. The CDR3 sequence: CASSSQGYGYTF. The CDR3 region has the DNA TGTGCCAGCAGTTCGCAGGGGTATGGCTACACCTTC.

This clone appeared a few times. The chain links TRBV9 to TRBJ1-6, with D tentatively TRBD1 (5 bases). V shed 2 bases and J shed 6 bases, with 12 bases lying between them. Germline values: CDR1 SGDLS, CDR2 YYNGEE. The length of the CDR3 is 15 residues. The chain's CDR3 is CASSVGGVSNSPLHF. In DNA form, the CDR3 reads TGTGCCAGCAGCGTTGGGGGGGTATCTAATTCACCCCTCCACTTT. The full variable domain, in which reference TRBV9 and TRBJ1-6 provide the parts outside the CDR3, is DSGVTQTPKHLITATGQRVTLRCSPRSGDLSVYWYQQSLDQGLQFLIQYYNGEERAKGNILERFSAQQFPDLHSELNLSSLELGDSALYFCASSVGGVSNSPLHFGNGTRLTVT.

The chain recombines TRBV5-1 with TRBJ2-1; possible D gene TRBD1, 5 bases. There are 15 residues in the CDR3. Germline V CDR1 and CDR2: SGHRS, YFSETQ. Trimming took 4 bases from V and 8 from J, leaving 19 bases between them. CDR3 amino acids: CASSQGWGTLDEQFF. The CDR3 DNA sequence: TGCGCCAGCAGCCAGGGCTGGGGCACCCTCGATGAGCAGTTCTTC. Together with reference TRBV5-1 and TRBJ2-1, the CDR3 gives the full variable domain: KAGVTQTPRYLIKTRGQQVTLSCSPISGHRSVSWYQQTPGQGLQFLFEYFSETQRNKGNFPGRFSGRQFSNSRSEMNVSTLELGDSALYLCASSQGWGTLDEQFFGPGTRLTVL.

V gene TRBV3-1 (or the pseudogene TRBV3-2) combines with J gene TRBJ2-3; 7 bases agree with TRBD2. CDR1 LGHDT and CDR2 YNNKEL come from the germline V gene (reference sequence). The ends lost 6 bases at V and 6 bases at J; junction bases unmatched: 12. This CDR3 spans 15 amino acids. The CDR3 DNA reads as TGTGCCAGCAGAATGGGAGCTAGCGGTCGGGATACGCAGTATTTT. Translated, it gives CASRMGASGRDTQYF.

V and J are TRBV2 and TRBJ1-5, with D possibly TRBD1 on 6 matching bases. CDR3 length: 13 amino acids. Germline assignment: CDR1 SNHLY and CDR2 FYNNEI. The V end was cut by 8 bases, the J end by 5 bases, with 13 bases between. The CDR3 protein is CASGGQDHQPQHF. CDR3 DNA: TGTGCCAGCGGGGGCCAGGACCATCAGCCCCAGCATTTT.

The chain is built from TRBV19 and TRBJ2-1; 14 nucleotides line up with TRBD2. CDR3 length: 15 amino acids. Per the germline V gene, CDR1 is LNHDA and CDR2 is SQIVND (reference sequence). Trimming took 5 bases from V and 10 from J; bases not matched to a gene: 7. CDR3 sequence (DNA): TGTGCCAGTAGTCCGACTAGCGGGGGGGGTAGCGAGCAGTTCTTC. The encoded protein is CASSPTSGGGSEQFF.

The chain employs TRBV3-1 (or the pseudogene TRBV3-2) and TRBJ1-2; the D gene is possibly TRBD1 (6 bases). Trimming pared 1 base from V and 8 bases from J, leaving 11 bases between. The CDR3 contains 13 residues. CDR1 is LGHDT, CDR2 YNNKEL, per germline (reference sequence). CDR3 protein: CASSQVSDRGYTF. For the CDR3, the DNA is TGTGCCAGCAGCCAAGTAAGCGACAGGGGCTACACCTTC.

V is TRBV13 and J is TRBJ2-7, with D perhaps TRBD2 (6 bases). The V and J ends lost 5 bases and 2 bases respectively, with 13 bases between them. CDR1 is PRHDT, CDR2 FYEKMQ, per germline (reference sequence). This CDR3 has 14 amino acids. The CDR3 protein is CASSNRDFTYEQYF. The CDR3 coding sequence is TGTGCCAGCAGCAACCGGGACTTTACCTACGAGCAGTACTTC.

The chain uses TRBV3-1 (or the pseudogene TRBV3-2) and TRBJ2-7; no clear D. The germline V gene has CDR1 LGHDT and CDR2 YNNKEL (reference sequence). Deletions cut 1 base from V and 3 bases from J, with 10 bases between. The CDR3 is made up of 14 amino acids. For the CDR3, the DNA is TGTGCCAGCAGCCAAGTTTACCTAGGCTACGAGCAGTACTTC. It specifies CASSQVYLGYEQYF.

This clone is a singleton in its sample. The chain has TRBV6-5 and TRBJ1-5; a possible D gene is TRBD1 (6 bases). Germline CDR1 MNHEY, CDR2 SVGAGI. The CDR3 covers 15 residues. V was trimmed by 8 bases and J by 7 bases, leaving 21 bases between them. The CDR3 loop reads CASGPTWGGLQPQHF. The DNA for the CDR3 is TGTGCCAGCGGACCTACATGGGGGGGCCTACAGCCCCAGCATTTT.

This chain uses TRBV4-3 with TRBJ1-2, with 9 bases aligning to TRBD1. CDR3 length: 18 amino acids. Germline V gene lookup returns CDR1 LGHNA and CDR2 YSLEER. V gave up 0 bases and J gave up 1 base; unmatched junction bases: 9. The CDR3 coding sequence is TGCGCCAGCAGCCAAGATATGTACGGGACAGGGAATAACTATGGCTACACCTTC. Translating gives CASSQDMYGTGNNYGYTF.

The rearrangement links TRBV7-2 to TRBJ1-2; D is undetermined. There are 14 residues in the CDR3. Looked up from germline, CDR1 is SGHTA and CDR2 is FQGNSA. Deletions cut 5 bases from V and 1 base from J, with 11 bases between. The CDR3 reads CASSPWEGNYGYTF. The CDR3 DNA sequence: TGTGCCAGCAGCCCCTGGGAGGGTAACTATGGCTACACCTTC.